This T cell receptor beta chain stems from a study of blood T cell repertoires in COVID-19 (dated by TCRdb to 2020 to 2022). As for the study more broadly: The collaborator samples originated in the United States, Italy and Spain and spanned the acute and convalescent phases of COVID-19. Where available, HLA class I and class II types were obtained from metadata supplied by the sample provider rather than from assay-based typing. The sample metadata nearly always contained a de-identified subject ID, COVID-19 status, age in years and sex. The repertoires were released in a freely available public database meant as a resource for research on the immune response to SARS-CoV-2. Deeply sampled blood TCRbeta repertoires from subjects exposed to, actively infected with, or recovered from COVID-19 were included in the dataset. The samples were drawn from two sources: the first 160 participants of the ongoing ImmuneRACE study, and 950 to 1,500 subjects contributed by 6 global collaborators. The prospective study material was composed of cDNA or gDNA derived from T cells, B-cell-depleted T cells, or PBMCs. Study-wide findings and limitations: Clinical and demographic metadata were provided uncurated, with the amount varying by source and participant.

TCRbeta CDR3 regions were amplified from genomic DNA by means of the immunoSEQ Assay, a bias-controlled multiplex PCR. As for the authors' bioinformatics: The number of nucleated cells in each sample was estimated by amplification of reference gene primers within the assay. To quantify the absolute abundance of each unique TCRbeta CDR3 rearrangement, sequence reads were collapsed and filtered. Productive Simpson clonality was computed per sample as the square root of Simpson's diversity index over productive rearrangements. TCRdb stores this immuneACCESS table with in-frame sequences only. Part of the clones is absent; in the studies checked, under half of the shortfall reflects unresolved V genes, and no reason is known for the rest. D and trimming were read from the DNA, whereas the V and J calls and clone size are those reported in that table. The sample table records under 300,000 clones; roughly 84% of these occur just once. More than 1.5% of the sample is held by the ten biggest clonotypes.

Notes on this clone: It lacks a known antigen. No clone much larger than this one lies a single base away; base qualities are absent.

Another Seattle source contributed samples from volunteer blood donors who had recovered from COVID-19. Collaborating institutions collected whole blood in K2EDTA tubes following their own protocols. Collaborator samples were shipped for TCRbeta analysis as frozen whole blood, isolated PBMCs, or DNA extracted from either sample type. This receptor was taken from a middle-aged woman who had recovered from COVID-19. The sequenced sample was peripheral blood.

Here is the DNA: TGTGCCAGCAGCCCAGGAGAGTCAGGGTATTACGAGCAGTACTTC. Its protein product is CASSPGESGYYEQYF. This receptor chain uses TRBV3-1 (or the pseudogene TRBV3-2) and TRBJ2-7, with TRBD1 tentatively as D gene (5 bases match). CDR1 and CDR2, per the germline V gene (reference sequence), are LGHDT and YNNKEL. The CDR3 has 15 amino acids, counting the end cysteine and phenylalanine. Only the CDR3 portion is preserved as DNA: 45 bases, with reading frame beginning at the first base. Trimming costs V 4 bases and J 4 bases, and their ends lie 17 bases apart.